These T cell receptor beta chains were read from a single sample in a study of human T cells and chemical hapten exposure. From the RACE reads, TCRdb called clonotypes with MiXCR, one entry per CDR3 protein. The repertoire holds fewer than 200,000 distinct CDR3 sequences, with 20% to 25% as singletons. The sample in question was whole blood, obtained in connection with sensitization to the hapten diphenylcyclopropenone (DPC). The receptors shown here come from a woman aged 50 to 60 with alopecia areata. Some clones in this sample may be carry-over from other donors' samples. The CDR3 runs from the conserved cysteine through the conserved F or W. A D gene is named only where the DNA matches it firmly. The size field is filled for only some rows; it gives once, few, many or a size class.

DNA: TGCAGCGTTGCAGGCAGAACCTACGAGCAGTACTTC; CDR3: CSVAGRTYEQYF; D: -; V: TRBV29-1; size: -; J: TRBJ2-7
DNA: TGCAGCGTTGGGGGTAGCGGGAGAACTGGGTACGAGCAGTACTTC; CDR3: CSVGGSGRTGYEQYF; D: TRBD2; V: TRBV29-1; size: -; J: TRBJ2-7
DNA: TGCAGTGCCTGGGTGGGAGAGACCCAGTACTTC; CDR3: CSAWVGETQYF; D: -; V: TRBV20-1; size: few; J: TRBJ2-5
DNA: TGTGCCAGCAGCTCGCCCGTTAACTCCGATCGGAATGAGCAGTTCTTC; CDR3: CASSSPVNSDRNEQFF; D: -; V: TRBV7-6; size: -; J: TRBJ2-1
DNA: TGTGCCAGCAGCTCGAAGGGTTATGGCTACACCTTC; CDR3: CASSSKGYGYTF; D: -; V: TRBV6-5; size: -; J: TRBJ1-2
DNA: TGCAGCGCCCTCCCTACAGGGGGCGCGAGGGGCTACACCTTC; CDR3: CSALPTGGARGYTF; D: TRBD1; V: TRBV29-1; size: few; J: TRBJ1-2
DNA: TGTGCCAGCAGTGGACCGGGACAGTACTACGAGCAGTACTTC; CDR3: CASSGPGQYYEQYF; D: TRBD1; V: TRBV6-5; size: few; J: TRBJ2-7
DNA: TGTGCCAGCAGCCCCCCCGGGACTTACAATGAGCAGTTCTTC; CDR3: CASSPPGTYNEQFF; D: -; V: TRBV5-5; size: -; J: TRBJ2-1
DNA: TGTGCCATCAGTGAGTTCAGCCCGGGGCCCACAGATACGCAGTATTTT; CDR3: CAISEFSPGPTDTQYF; D: -; V: TRBV10-3; size: few; J: TRBJ2-3
DNA: TGCAGCGCTGGACAGGGTAGGACAGATACGCAGTATTTT; CDR3: CSAGQGRTDTQYF; D: TRBD1; V: TRBV29-1; size: few; J: TRBJ2-3
DNA: TGTGCCAGCAGCTTCCTACAGGGAGATGAGCAGTTCTTC; CDR3: CASSFLQGDEQFF; D: -; V: TRBV11-3; size: many; J: TRBJ2-1
DNA: TGCAGTGCCTCACTAGCGGGAGTGAATGAGCAGTTCTTC; CDR3: CSASLAGVNEQFF; D: TRBD2; V: TRBV20-1; size: -; J: TRBJ2-1
DNA: TGTGCCAGCAGCTTATCGGGACTGGAGACCCAGTACTTC; CDR3: CASSLSGLETQYF; D: -; V: TRBV13; size: few; J: TRBJ2-5
DNA: TGTGCCAGCAGTAATTGGGTGGGACAGGGGTTCCACGAGCAGTACTTC; CDR3: CASSNWVGQGFHEQYF; D: TRBD1; V: TRBV12-3/TRBV12-4; size: once; J: TRBJ2-7
DNA: TGCAGTGCTCCATACAATGAGCAGTTCTTC; CDR3: CSAPYNEQFF; D: -; V: TRBV20-1; size: few; J: TRBJ2-1
DNA: TGCGCCAGCAGCTTGGGACAGGGGGCTAGCCAGCCCCAGCATTTT; CDR3: CASSLGQGASQPQHF; D: TRBD1; V: TRBV5-1; size: -; J: TRBJ1-5
DNA: TGTGCCAGCAGCCCCGGGACGGCCCGTTGGAACACCATATATTTT; CDR3: CASSPGTARWNTIYF; D: -; V: TRBV6-5; size: few; J: TRBJ1-3
DNA: TGTGCCAGCAGTGGACAGGGGGGAACTGGGGCCAACGTCCTGACTTTC; CDR3: CASSGQGGTGANVLTF; D: TRBD1; V: TRBV28; size: few; J: TRBJ2-6
DNA: TGCGCCAGCAGCTTTAACAGCAATGAGCAGTTCTTC; CDR3: CASSFNSNEQFF; D: -; V: TRBV5-1; size: -; J: TRBJ2-1
DNA: TGTGCCAGCAGCCCTGAGGCTGGGGCCAACGTCCTGACTTTC; CDR3: CASSPEAGANVLTF; D: -; V: TRBV3-1; size: -; J: TRBJ2-6
DNA: TGCAGTGCTAGACCCACTAGCGGGAGCTCCTACGAGCAGTACTTC; CDR3: CSARPTSGSSYEQYF; D: TRBD2; V: TRBV20-1; size: -; J: TRBJ2-7
DNA: TGTGCCAGCTCACCAGAACTCGGAGGAGACGGTACTGAAGCTTTCTTT; CDR3: CASSPELGGDGTEAFF; D: -; V: TRBV18; size: -; J: TRBJ1-1
DNA: TGTGCCAGCAGTTTGCCCGGACAGGGGATTTACGAGCAGTACTTC; CDR3: CASSLPGQGIYEQYF; D: TRBD1; V: TRBV27; size: many; J: TRBJ2-7
DNA: TGTGCCACCAGTGATGCAGGGACTAGCGGGAGTTGGAATACGCAGTATTTT; CDR3: CATSDAGTSGSWNTQYF; D: TRBD2; V: TRBV24-1; size: -; J: TRBJ2-3
DNA: TGCGCCAGCAGCCTAGCGGGAGTGGGCACAGATACGCAGTATTTT; CDR3: CASSLAGVGTDTQYF; D: TRBD2; V: TRBV5-1; size: few; J: TRBJ2-3
DNA: TGTGCCAGCAGCAAACCGCTTTGGCGATTCGTCGGGGAGCTGTTTTTT; CDR3: CASSKPLWRFVGELFF; D: -; V: TRBV21-1; size: -; J: TRBJ2-2
DNA: TGCAGTGCCCAACAGGGGAGAGATCAGCCCCAGCATTTT; CDR3: CSAQQGRDQPQHF; D: TRBD1; V: TRBV20-1; size: -; J: TRBJ1-5